The sequence of this T cell receptor beta chain was determined in a study of blood T cell repertoires in COVID-19 (TCRdb year 2020). Notes on the research overall: The collaborator samples originated in the United States, Italy and Spain and spanned the acute and convalescent phases of COVID-19. The material from the prospective study consisted of cDNA or gDNA derived from T cells, B-cell-depleted T cells, or PBMCs. Deeply sampled blood TCRbeta repertoires from subjects exposed to, actively infected with, or recovered from COVID-19 were included in the dataset. A freely available public database, intended as a resource for researchers studying the immune response to SARS-CoV-2, is where the repertoires were released. The samples were drawn from two sources: the first 160 participants of the ongoing ImmuneRACE study, and 1,000 to 1,500 subjects contributed by 6 global collaborators. A de-identified subject ID, COVID-19 status, age in years and sex were almost always included in the sample metadata. Where available, HLA class I and class II types were taken from metadata supplied by the sample provider and were not determined by assay-based typing. What the research found in general, with its limitations: How much clinical and demographic metadata was included differed by source and by participant, and the metadata was provided uncurated.

Whole blood was collected in K2EDTA tubes by collaborating institutions according to the institutions' own protocols. For TCRbeta analysis, collaborators shipped samples in one of three forms: frozen whole blood, isolated PBMCs, or DNA extracted from either of those sample types. As concerns this clone: Its specific antigen is unknown. Base qualities are not at hand, and no much larger clone is one base apart.

The CDR3, cysteine through phenylalanine, is 16 amino acids long. The sequence is cut down to CDR3 DNA, 48 bases in frame from base 1. Clipping removes 6 bases from V and 4 bases from J, with 12 as the unmatched junction base count. Reading the germline V gene (reference sequence) gives CDR1 MNHEY and CDR2 SMNVEV. The immunoSEQ Assay, a bias-controlled multiplex PCR, was used to amplify TCRbeta CDR3 regions from genomic DNA. The paper's data handling went like this. The number of nucleated cells in each sample was estimated from the amplification of reference gene primers within the assay. To quantify the absolute abundance of each unique TCRbeta CDR3 rearrangement, sequence reads were collapsed and filtered. For each sample, productive Simpson clonality was calculated by taking the square root of Simpson's diversity index across productive rearrangements. In its TCRdb copy, this immuneACCESS table keeps in-frame sequences only and misses some clones. Where compared with another copy, unresolved V genes explain less than half of these, and the others have no known cause. The V and J calls and clone size are taken from that table; D and trimming were inferred from the DNA. Here the sample has 100,000 to 150,000 clones; around 87% occur a single time. The ten most abundant clones make up around 3.4% of the sample.

The clonotype was recovered from an older woman with acute or convalescent COVID-19. Material for sequencing was peripheral blood. This sequence uses TRBV27 and TRBJ1-5, and TRBD1 aligns with 7 junction nucleotides. The CDR3 sequence is CASRVTRDSLNQPQHF. The nucleotides read TGTGCCAGCAGAGTTACCAGGGACAGCTTGAATCAGCCCCAGCATTTT.